The clone carrying this TCR beta chain was picked up a small number of times. Its antigen is unknown. The V end was cut by 2 bases, the J end by 6 bases, with 17 bases between. CDR1 is SQVTM and CDR2 is ANQGSEA in the germline V gene. The CDR3 is 14 residues long. The data are from a study of response to subunit inactivated influenza vaccine. Study-wide findings and caveats: A suggestion made by the authors is that each seasonal influenza vaccination recruits few new T cells.

TCRdb re-analysed the RT-PCR reads in MiXCR, keeping a single row per CDR3 protein. Counted here are over 450,000 distinct CDR3 sequences, 10% to 15% occurring once; the ten biggest clones make up under 15%. This material consisted of PBMCs from blood, taken 40 to 50 days after vaccination. The sequence was obtained from a man between 45 and 60 years old who received an inactivated influenza vaccine. The chain combines TRBV29-1 with TRBJ2-7, with a possible D match to TRBD1 (5 bases). Written as DNA, the CDR3 is TGCAGCGTTGAAATGTCAGGGTTGGGTGGCGAGCAGTACTTC. It encodes CSVEMSGLGGEQYF.